This T cell receptor beta chain was obtained from a study of T-cell memory formation after mild COVID-19 (dated by TCRdb to the early 2020s). About the investigation overall: Most TCR sequence clusters were specific to one of the two donors. T-cell clones expanding and contracting after mild COVID-19 in a couple of donors were tracked by longitudinal TCRalpha and TCRbeta repertoire sequencing. The cohort was made up of two young adult volunteers, one female and one male, who were previously healthy. On the study overall, not on this receptor specifically: The study included only a couple of mild cases, and larger cohorts that include severe cases with pre-infection samples were judged to be necessary. From day 15 to 85, contracting clones showed balanced CD4/CD8 phenotypes, whereas a second wave of clones that expanded from day 15 to 37 leaned towards CD4+. SARS-CoV-2 specificity of the second-wave clones peaking on day 37 was not confirmed. Contracting CD4+ clones were located mainly in the CM and EM memory subsets, whereas CD8+ clones were found to be enriched in EMRA. Some responding clones were detected in pre-infection memory, which suggested that pre-existing cross-reactive memory T cells had joined the SARS-CoV-2 response.

With respect to this clonotype: The antigen it recognizes is unknown. Within one base of it there is no much larger clone, and no base qualities were kept.

There are 13 amino acids in the CDR3, from cysteine to phenylalanine inclusive. Here the CDR3 DNA is all that survives: 39 bases in frame from base 1. V sheds 5 bases and J sheds 4 bases, leaving 13 bases between their ends. The germline V gene (reference sequence) provides CDR1 DFQATT and CDR2 SNEGSKA. The reads were generated on an Illumina NovaSeq 6000. Using 5'RACE with constant-segment primers, TCRalpha and TCRbeta cDNA libraries were constructed, with sample barcodes and unique molecular identifiers added in the process. RNA was extracted from every sample with Trizol reagent. Amplification of the libraries took two PCR steps, and the second step added a second sample barcode plus Illumina TruSeq adapters. Libraries were sequenced on an Illumina NovaSeq with 2 x 150 bp paired-end reads. The source study handled its data this way. The reads were demultiplexed and collapsed into UMI-guided consensus sequences using migec v1.2.7. Using mixcr v2.1.11, UMI consensuses were aligned to TRA and TRB V and J templates and then assembled into clonotypes. Clonotypes were classified as expanded or contracted when called significant by both edgeR and NoisET, with noise models trained on biological replicates. For edgeR calls, a false discovery rate-adjusted p below 0.01 and a log2 fold-change threshold of 1 were applied. As an exploratory analysis of dynamics, PCA with hierarchical clustering was applied to max-normalized trajectories of the 1000 most abundant clonotypes. The CD4 or CD8 phenotype of responding clones was assigned using the separately sequenced CD4+ and CD8+ repertoires. TCRdb's own reprocessing of the public reads used fastp at Q25 and MiXCR and kept productive beta chains. For every CDR3 protein sequence, its rows merge into one entry that carries the most common genes and DNA. What appears here as the V and J calls and clone size reflects TCRdb's work, not the paper's. Within this sample are approximately 300,000 distinct CDR3 sequences, with about 16% of them counted one time only. Roughly 20% of the sample comes from the top ten.

Ficoll-Paque density gradient centrifugation was used to isolate PBMCs. This TCR derives from a man between 18 and 29 years old who had mild COVID-19 (a few samples of this study predate the infection). The sample titles of this study are shuffled in the database, so cell type and time point are left out; the donor was told from shared clones. Recombination linked TRBV20-1 to TRBJ2-3; TRBD2 is a weak D gene call, 5 bases matching. Sequenced sample: PBMCs or a T cell subset sorted from them (not recorded which). The base sequence is TGCAGTGCTGCCGACGGACTTTCAGATACGCAGTATTTT. The resulting protein is CSAADGLSDTQYF.